This entry features one T cell receptor (beta chain) sequence. Here immunoSEQ multiplex PCR was the method, and the copy in TCRdb shows in-frame clones only, minus some. This table has roughly 290,000 clones, 86% appearing once. The record originates from a study of blood T cell repertoires in COVID-19. The CDR3 is made up of 19 amino acids. Trimming at V came to 5 bases and at J to 1 base, leaving 9 bases not matched to a gene. CDR1 is SGHTA and CDR2 is FQGTGA in the germline V gene. The receptor's source is a woman aged 25 to 45 who had recovered from COVID-19. The genes are TRBV7-3 and TRBJ2-3, with 16 positions matching TRBD2. The source material was peripheral blood. The CDR3 nucleotides read TGTGCCAGCAGCCCACCGGGACTAGCGGGAGGGCCGGGCACAGATACGCAGTATTTT. This gives the protein CASSPPGLAGGPGTDTQYF.